These 28 T cell receptor beta chains originate from one sample sequenced in a study of blood T cell repertoires in COVID-19 (dated by TCRdb to between 2020 and 2021). Library creation used the immunoSEQ multiplex PCR assay. TCRdb limited this immuneACCESS table to in-frame rearrangements with V and J called. A share of clones is missing; checked studies link under half to unresolved V genes, and the rest is unexplained. In all, the sample holds 300,000 to 350,000 clones, and approximately 90% of those were seen once. Of the sample, roughly 2.3% is held by the ten largest clones. The source material was peripheral blood. Source of these receptors: a man between 18 and 29 years old with active or convalescent COVID-19.

This chain links TRBV2 with TRBJ1-2; D is unresolved. CDR1 and CDR2 from the germline V gene are SNHLY and FYNNEI. CDR3 length equals 14 residues. Trimming took 2 bases from V and 8 from J, leaving 15 bases between them. The CDR3 reads CASSESVHPGGYTF. The CDR3 nucleotides read TGTGCCAGCAGTGAATCGGTCCACCCCGGGGGCTACACCTTC.

The V call is TRBV28, the J call TRBJ2-6, with D perhaps matching TRBD2 (7 bases). The V end was cut by 1 base, the J end by 2 bases, with 18 bases between. Germline V gene lookup returns CDR1 MDHEN and CDR2 SYDVKM. This CDR3 contains 19 residues. The chain's CDR3 is CASSLSGGGGYPGANVLTF. The CDR3, as DNA: TGTGCCAGCAGTTTATCGGGGGGCGGGGGTTACCCTGGGGCCAACGTCCTGACTTTC.

The rearrangement uses TRBV7-2 and TRBJ1-2; 7 nucleotides agree with TRBD1. In germline, CDR1 is SGHTA, CDR2 FQGNSA. The CDR3 spans 12 residues. The J segment lost 8 bases and the V segment lost 8 bases, leaving 8 bases of the junction unmatched. CDR3 loop: CASLTGLGGYTF. CDR3 coding DNA: TGTGCCAGCTTGACAGGGCTTGGGGGCTACACCTTC.

This chain links TRBV11-3 with TRBJ2-1; 15 positions match TRBD2. Germline CDR1 is SGHNT and CDR2 is YENEEA. The trim removed 5 bases at V and 7 bases at J, leaving 9 bases unmatched. This CDR3 comprises 17 residues. The CDR3 loop reads CASSPPAGTSGRNEQFF. Here the CDR3 DNA reads TGTGCCAGCAGCCCCCCCGCCGGGACTAGCGGGAGGAATGAGCAGTTCTTC.

The chain combines TRBV27 with TRBJ1-5; possible D gene TRBD1, 5 bases. This CDR3 comprises 15 residues. Germline-derived CDR1 and CDR2 are MNHEY and SMNVEV (reference sequence). Trimming left V 5 bases short and J 2 bases short, with 13 bases between. Here the CDR3 DNA reads TGTGCCAGCAGTCGGCGGGGGATCGGCAATCAGCCCCAGCATTTT. Its translation is CASSRRGIGNQPQHF.

The chain links TRBV4-1 to TRBJ1-1, with 7 positions matching TRBD1. Germline V gives CDR1 MGHRA, CDR2 YSYEKL. The CDR3 loop spans 15 amino acids. V dropped 1 base and J dropped 5; count of bases not matched to a gene: 7. DNA of the CDR3: TGCGCCAGCAGCCAAGGAGAGACAGGGCATACTGAAGCTTTCTTT. This sequence encodes CASSQGETGHTEAFF.

V gene TRBV11-2 combines with J gene TRBJ2-1; D not certain. This CDR3 has 14 residues. Germline CDR1 SGHAT, CDR2 FQNNGV. Trimming removed 1 base at V and 8 bases at J, with 12 bases between. CDR3 in amino acids: CASSLVPRYHEQFF. The CDR3 DNA follows: TGTGCCAGCAGCTTAGTGCCTAGATACCATGAGCAGTTCTTC.

V is TRBV14 and J is TRBJ2-7; D is ambiguous. Germline V gene sequence: CDR1 SGHDN, CDR2 FVKESK. The V and J ends lost 1 base and 3 bases respectively, with 13 bases between them. CDR3 length: 15 residues. CDR3 DNA sequence: TGTGCCAGCAGCCAAGTAAGCGTCCCTGGCTACGAGCAGTACTTC. Protein: CASSQVSVPGYEQYF.

The chain combines TRBV19 with TRBJ1-6, with D possibly matching TRBD1 (6 bases). Trimming removed 10 bases at V and 2 bases at J, with 12 bases between. Germline CDR1 and CDR2: LNHDA and SQIVND (reference sequence). The CDR3 spans 14 residues. This CDR3 is CATSDRTYNSPLHF. As DNA, the CDR3 is TGTGCCACTTCAGACAGGACCTATAATTCACCCCTCCACTTT.

This clone occurred once. The chain carries TRBV10-2 and TRBJ1-2, with a possible D match to TRBD1 (5 bases). V shed 0 bases and J shed 4 bases, with 9 bases lying between them. Germline CDR1 is WSHSY and CDR2 is SAAADI. The CDR3 is 14 residues long. The CDR3 DNA reads as TGCGCCAGCAGTGAGTCAGGCAGGGTCTATGGCTACACCTTC. Its protein is CASSESGRVYGYTF.

This clone was seen a few times. V is TRBV29-1 and J is TRBJ1-1; 8 nucleotides match TRBD1. The CDR3 totals 15 residues. V trimming: 3 bases; J trimming: 3 bases; junction bases outside the gene matches: 9. Germline V gene sequence: CDR1 SQVTM, CDR2 ANQGSEA. The CDR3 reads CSVDGQGRYDTEAFF. The CDR3 nucleotides read TGCAGCGTTGATGGACAGGGACGTTACGACACTGAAGCTTTCTTT.

The V call is TRBV4-1, the J call TRBJ2-2; D gene uncertain. The CDR3 length is 16 residues. Germline CDR1 and CDR2: MGHRA and YSYEKL. With 1 base removed from V and 4 bases from J, the gap between germline ends came to 13 bases. In nucleotides, the CDR3 is TGCGCCAGCAGCCAAGGTCCCAGAACCCCCACCGGGGAGCTGTTTTTT. Encoded protein: CASSQGPRTPTGELFF.

The rearrangement uses TRBV4-3 and TRBJ1-2, with a weak D call TRBD1 (6 bases). V was clipped by 3 bases and J by 4 bases, with 21 bases between them. This CDR3 is built from 17 residues. Germline V CDR1 and CDR2: LGHNA, YSLEER. CDR3 DNA sequence: TGCGCCAGCAGCCAGGAGGTTACAGAGGGGGGGACCTATGGCTACACCTTC. This translates into CASSQEVTEGGTYGYTF.

The chain combines TRBV5-6 with TRBJ1-4; 9 positions agree with TRBD1. CDR1 SGHDT and CDR2 YYEEEE come from the germline V gene. This CDR3 has 16 residues. Germline trimming cut 2 bases from V and 6 bases from J; bases unmatched to any gene: 8. The CDR3 is CASSFGPGQGYEKLFF. CDR3 bases: TGTGCCAGCAGCTTTGGTCCGGGACAGGGATATGAAAAACTGTTTTTT.

The V gene is TRBV3-1 (or the pseudogene TRBV3-2), the J gene TRBJ1-5; maybe TRBD1 (5 bases). The CDR3 consists of 12 residues. Trimming cost V 4 bases and J 11 bases, with 12 bases left between them. Germline V gene sequence: CDR1 LGHDT, CDR2 YNNKEL (reference sequence). The CDR3 here is CASSPNRWSQHF. CDR3 nucleotide sequence: TGTGCCAGCAGCCCTAACAGGTGGTCCCAGCATTTT.

The chain uses TRBV27 and TRBJ1-1, with TRBD1 identical over 7 bases. With V trimmed by 8 bases and J by 4 bases, 13 bases remained unmatched. The CDR3 is 15 amino acids. Germline CDR1 is MNHEY and CDR2 is SMNVEV (reference sequence). CDR3 in DNA: TGTGCCAGCGGGTTTACTGCGACAGGGTCCACTGAAGCTTTCTTT. It yields the protein CASGFTATGSTEAFF.

This chain links TRBV6-5 with TRBJ2-2; 7 bases are a match to TRBD2. Germline CDR1 and CDR2: MNHEY and SVGAGI. The CDR3 is 13 amino acids. The V and J ends lost 8 bases and 3 bases, in that order; junction bases with no gene match: 3. The CDR3 bases are TGTGCCAGCGGAGCGGGGTACACCGGGGAGCTGTTTTTT. This gives the protein CASGAGYTGELFF.

This clone was seen a handful of times. V gene TRBV7-9 combines with J gene TRBJ2-2; a weak D match, TRBD1 (5 bases). The CDR3 contains 14 residues. Trimming cost V 2 bases and J 7 bases, with 11 bases left between them. CDR1 is SEHNR and CDR2 is FQNEAQ in the germline V gene (reference sequence). The CDR3 sequence is CASSLSGGHGELFF. The CDR3 DNA reads as TGTGCCAGCAGCTTATCAGGTGGACACGGGGAGCTGTTTTTT.

The chain uses TRBV7-9 and TRBJ2-3; 8 bases are shared with TRBD2. This CDR3 is 18 amino acids long. CDR1 SEHNR and CDR2 FQNEAQ come from the germline V gene (reference sequence). J gave up 6 bases and V 1 base, and 15 bases lay outside the gene matches. The CDR3 region has the DNA TGTGCCAGCAGCTTAGTTGTAGCGGGACACCTAATTTGGGATACGCAGTATTTT. This codes for CASSLVVAGHLIWDTQYF.

The chain uses TRBV14 and TRBJ2-4, with TRBD2 as a possible D gene (5 bases). The CDR3 is made up of 14 amino acids. V lost 4 bases and J 1 base, leaving 8 bases between the germline ends. The germline V gene encodes CDR1 SGHDN and CDR2 FVKESK. Here the CDR3 DNA reads TGTGCCAGCAGCCGTCCGGGGGCCAAAAACATTCAGTACTTC. It specifies CASSRPGAKNIQYF.

The chain employs TRBV5-1 and TRBJ2-7; 9 bases line up with TRBD2. Germline values: CDR1 SGHRS, CDR2 YFSETQ. V was pared by 0 bases and J by 3 bases, with 7 bases of the junction left unmatched. The CDR3 totals 16 residues. The CDR3 bases are TGCGCCAGCAGCTTGGCCCCGACTAGCGGATACTACGAGCAGTACTTC. This sequence encodes CASSLAPTSGYYEQYF.

The J gene is TRBJ1-1, the V gene TRBV6-5; a possible D gene is TRBD1 (5 bases). V shed 8 bases and J shed 7 bases, with 11 bases lying between them. CDR1 and CDR2 (germline): MNHEY, SVGAGI. The CDR3 totals 11 residues. Here the CDR3 DNA reads TGTGCCAGCGACCCCGGGGGTGAAGCTTTCTTT. This codes for CASDPGGEAFF.

The chain employs TRBV28 and TRBJ2-7; no clear D gene. The V end lost 6 bases, the J end lost 0 bases, and 18 bases lay between the germline ends. The CDR3 contains 16 residues. Germline V gives CDR1 MDHEN, CDR2 SYDVKM. CDR3 sequence: CASSSGGRQSSYEQYF. DNA of the CDR3: TGTGCCAGCAGCTCAGGTGGGCGTCAGAGCTCCTACGAGCAGTACTTC.

The chain joins TRBV11-3 to TRBJ2-3; 10 bases agree with TRBD2. Per germline, CDR1 SGHNT and CDR2 YENEEA. The CDR3 consists of 18 residues. Trimming at V came to 3 bases and at J to 1 base, leaving 10 bases not matched to a gene. CDR3 sequence: CASSFSGLAVKGTDTQYF. CDR3 DNA sequence: TGTGCCAGCAGCTTTTCCGGACTAGCGGTAAAGGGCACAGATACGCAGTATTTT.

V and J are TRBV9 and TRBJ1-4, with D tentatively TRBD1 (6 bases). Germline CDR1 and CDR2: SGDLS and YYNGEE. The CDR3 totals 17 residues. V lost 3 bases, J lost 2 bases, and 17 bases lay in between. The CDR3 loop is CASSASLTGITNEKLFF. The CDR3, as DNA: TGTGCCAGCAGCGCATCATTAACAGGGATCACTAATGAAAAACTGTTTTTT. The full variable domain, completed using reference TRBV9 and TRBJ1-4, is DSGVTQTPKHLITATGQRVTLRCSPRSGDLSVYWYQQSLDQGLQFLIQYYNGEERAKGNILERFSAQQFPDLHSELNLSSLELGDSALYFCASSASLTGITNEKLFFGSGTQLSVL.

V usage is TRBV19 and J usage is TRBJ1-2, with 8 bases aligning to TRBD1. Losses at the gene ends were 7 bases for V and 3 bases for J; bases not matched to a gene: 4. Germline CDR1 and CDR2: LNHDA and SQIVND (reference sequence). This CDR3 region has 13 residues. CDR3 residues: CASKGQADYGYTF. The CDR3, as DNA: TGTGCCAGTAAGGGACAGGCGGACTATGGCTACACCTTC.

V usage is TRBV27 and J usage is TRBJ2-1, with 7 positions matching TRBD1. J gave up 2 bases and V 3 bases, and 4 bases lay outside the gene matches. The V gene's germline CDR1 is MNHEY and CDR2 SMNVEV (reference sequence). The length of the CDR3 is 15 residues. The CDR3: CASSFTTGTYNEQFF. The CDR3 DNA is TGTGCCAGCAGTTTCACGACAGGGACCTACAATGAGCAGTTCTTC.

V gene TRBV2 combines with J gene TRBJ2-5; TRBD1 is a possible D gene (5 bases). CDR1 is SNHLY and CDR2 is FYNNEI in the germline V gene. This CDR3 has 16 residues. V dropped 6 bases and J dropped 5 bases, with 22 bases sitting between them. The CDR3 sequence is CASRDKRQLYVETQYF. The CDR3 coding sequence is TGTGCCAGCAGGGACAAGAGACAGCTCTATGTTGAGACCCAGTACTTC.